This paragraph covers one TCR beta chain sequence. These data originate in a study of PD-1 and CTLA-4 blockade in melanoma. Here immunoSEQ multiplex PCR was the method, and the copy in TCRdb shows in-frame clones only, minus some. The data show roughly 30,000 clones, with around 93% seen just once and roughly 8.6% held by the top ten. V was clipped by 0 bases and J by 7 bases, with 6 bases between them. The CDR3 has 12 residues. Germline V gene data show CDR1 as SEHNR and CDR2 as FQNEAQ (reference sequence). Sequenced material: CD8+ T cells from peripheral blood, taken from a patient given anti-PD-1 treatment. This receptor was taken from a human donor with melanoma. The chain couples TRBV7-9 to TRBJ1-1; D is unclear. The CDR3 coding sequence is TGTGCCAGCAGCTTAGCGGCATATGAAGCTTTCTTT. This gives the protein CASSLAAYEAFF. The whole variable domain, remainder taken from reference TRBV7-9 and TRBJ1-1, is DTGVSQNPRHKITKRGQNVTFRCDPISEHNRLYWYRQTLGQGPEFLTYFQNEAQLEKSRLLSDRFSAERPKGSFSTLEIQRTEQGDSAMYLCASSLAAYEAFFGQGTRLTVV.